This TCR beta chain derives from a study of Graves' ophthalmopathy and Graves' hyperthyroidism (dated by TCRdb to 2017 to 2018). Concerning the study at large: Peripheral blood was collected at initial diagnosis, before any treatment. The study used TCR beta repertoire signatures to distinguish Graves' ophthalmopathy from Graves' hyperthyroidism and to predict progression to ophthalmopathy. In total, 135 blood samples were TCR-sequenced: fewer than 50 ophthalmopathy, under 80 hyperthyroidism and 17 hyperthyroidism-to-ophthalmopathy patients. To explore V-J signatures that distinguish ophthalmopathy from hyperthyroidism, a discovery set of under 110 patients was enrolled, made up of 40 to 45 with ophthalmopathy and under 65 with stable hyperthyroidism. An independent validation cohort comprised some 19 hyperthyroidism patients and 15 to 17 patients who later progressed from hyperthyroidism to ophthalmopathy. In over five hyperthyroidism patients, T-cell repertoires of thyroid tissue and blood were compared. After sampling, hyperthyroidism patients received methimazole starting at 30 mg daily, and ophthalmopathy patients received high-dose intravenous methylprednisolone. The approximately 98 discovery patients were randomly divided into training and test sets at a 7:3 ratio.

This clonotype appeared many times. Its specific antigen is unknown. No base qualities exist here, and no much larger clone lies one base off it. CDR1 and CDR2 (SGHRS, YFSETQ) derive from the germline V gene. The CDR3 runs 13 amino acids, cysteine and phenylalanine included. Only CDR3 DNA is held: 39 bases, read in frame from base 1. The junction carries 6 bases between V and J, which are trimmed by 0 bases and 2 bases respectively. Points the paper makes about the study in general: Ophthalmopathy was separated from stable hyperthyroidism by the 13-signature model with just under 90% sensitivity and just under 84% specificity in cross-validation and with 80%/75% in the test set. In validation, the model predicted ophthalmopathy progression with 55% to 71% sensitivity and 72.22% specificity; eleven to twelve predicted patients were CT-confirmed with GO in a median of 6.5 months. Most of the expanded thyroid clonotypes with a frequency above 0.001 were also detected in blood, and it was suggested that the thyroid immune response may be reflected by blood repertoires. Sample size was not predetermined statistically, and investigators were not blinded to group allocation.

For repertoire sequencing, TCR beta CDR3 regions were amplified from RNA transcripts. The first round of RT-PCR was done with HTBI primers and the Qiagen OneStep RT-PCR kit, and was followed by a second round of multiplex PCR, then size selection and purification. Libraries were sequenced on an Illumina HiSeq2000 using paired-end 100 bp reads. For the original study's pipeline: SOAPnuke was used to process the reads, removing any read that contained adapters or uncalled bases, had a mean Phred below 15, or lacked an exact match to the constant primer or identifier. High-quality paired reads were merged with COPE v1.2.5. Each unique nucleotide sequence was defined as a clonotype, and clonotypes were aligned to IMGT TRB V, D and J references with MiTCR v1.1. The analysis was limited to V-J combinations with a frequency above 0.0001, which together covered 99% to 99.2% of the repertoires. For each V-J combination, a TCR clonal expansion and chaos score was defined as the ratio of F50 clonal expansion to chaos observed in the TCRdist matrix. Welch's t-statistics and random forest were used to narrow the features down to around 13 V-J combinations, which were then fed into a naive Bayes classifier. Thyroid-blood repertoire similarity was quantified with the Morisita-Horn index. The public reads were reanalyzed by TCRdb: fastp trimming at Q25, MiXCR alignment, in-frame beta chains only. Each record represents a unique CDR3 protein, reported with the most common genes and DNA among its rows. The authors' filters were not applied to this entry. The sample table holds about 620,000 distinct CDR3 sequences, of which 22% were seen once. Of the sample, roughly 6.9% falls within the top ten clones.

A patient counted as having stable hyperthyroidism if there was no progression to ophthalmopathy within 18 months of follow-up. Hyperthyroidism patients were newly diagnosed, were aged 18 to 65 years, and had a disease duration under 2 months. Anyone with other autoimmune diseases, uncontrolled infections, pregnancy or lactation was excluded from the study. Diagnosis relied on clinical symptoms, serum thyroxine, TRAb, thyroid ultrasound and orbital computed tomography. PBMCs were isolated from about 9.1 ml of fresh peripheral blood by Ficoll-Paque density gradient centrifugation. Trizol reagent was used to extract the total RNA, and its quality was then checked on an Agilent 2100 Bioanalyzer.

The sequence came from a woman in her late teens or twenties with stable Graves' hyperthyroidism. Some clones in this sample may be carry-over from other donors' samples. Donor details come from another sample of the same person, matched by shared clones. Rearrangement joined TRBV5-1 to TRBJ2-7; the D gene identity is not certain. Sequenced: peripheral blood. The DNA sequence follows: TGCGCCAGCAGCTTGGGATCGGCCTACGAGCAGTACTTC. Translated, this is CASSLGSAYEQYF.